The entry below describes one T cell receptor (beta chain). Its antigen is not identified. This specimen belongs to a study of shared clonotypes between healthy human individuals. For the study at large: The study used three CD4 naive, three CD4 memory, two CD8 naive and one CD8 memory plate per donor.

All the donors were Caucasian adults who lived in Nashville, Tennessee. Sorted-subset replicate PCR reactions were performed with roughly 200 ng DNA, corresponding to some 32,000 T cell genomes. The method was immunoSEQ multiplex PCR; TCRdb's version includes in-frame clones alone and lacks a portion of them. This table has about 320,000 clones, around nine tenths appearing once. From germline, CDR1 is SGDLS and CDR2 YYNGEE. The V gene lost 1 base and the J gene lost 5 bases, with 5 bases spanning the gap. CDR3 size: 12 residues. Findings and limits, study-wide: The sharing of roughly 5% of naive CD4 clonotypes was seen across a handful of donors.

This TCR was recovered from a man aged 18 to 29 in good health. This chain uses TRBV9 with TRBJ2-3, with D uncertain. Input material: memory CD8+ T cells sorted from blood. Specified subset: CD45RO+ cells pooled with CCR7-negative TemRA cells. CDR3 amino acids: CASSVSGDTQYF. The CDR3 DNA follows: TGTGCCAGCAGCGTATCGGGAGATACGCAGTATTTT.